This T cell receptor beta chain was sequenced in a study of OX40 agonist ivuxolimab in advanced cancers. Sequenced by immunoSEQ multiplex PCR; TCRdb stores in-frame clones only, minus some. The sample has around 58,000 clones, approximately 86% seen once; the top ten hold 10% to 15%. V was clipped by 3 bases and J by 1 base, with 6 bases between them. The length of the CDR3 is 13 residues. From germline, CDR1 is SGHAT and CDR2 FQDESV (reference sequence). Material: CD4+ or CD8+ T cells sorted from blood, obtained in a trial of the OX40 agonist ivuxolimab. The clonotype comes from an adult with an advanced solid tumor such as melanoma, head and neck, liver or kidney cancer. The chain is built from TRBV11-1 and TRBJ1-1; D gene uncertain. CDR3 nucleotides: TGTGCCAGCAGCTTCGCAGGGAACACTGAAGCTTTCTTT. It codes for CASSFAGNTEAFF. Combining the CDR3 with reference TRBV11-1 and TRBJ1-1 gives the whole variable domain EAEVAQSPRYKITEKSQAVAFWCDPISGHATLYWYRQILGQGPELLVQFQDESVVDDSQLPKDRFSAERLKGVDSTLKIQPAELGDSAMYLCASSFAGNTEAFFGQGTRLTVV.